The T cell receptor beta chain described here comes from a study of immune evolution from preneoplasia to lung adenocarcinoma. Study details: HLA loss of heterozygosity: 5.5% to 8.5% AIS, about 15% MIA, over 25% ADC, none AAH.

Study findings and constraints: Normal lung had the highest top T cell clone frequencies. Later-stage lesions seemingly showed higher T cell density and diversity than normal lung.

The length of the CDR3 is 14 residues. The germline gives CDR1 MNHNS, CDR2 SASEGT. Trimming took off 3 bases at V and 3 bases at J, with 11 bases between the two ends. In the case of this clone: Its antigen is still unknown.

Nucleic acids came from premalignant or tumor cells enriched by macro-dissection. Only in-frame clones appear in the TCRdb table, and some are missing; sequencing was by immunoSEQ multiplex PCR. The sample consists of several thousand clones, around 89% of them appearing once. The sample was FFPE invasive lung adenocarcinoma tissue. The chain uses TRBV6-1 and TRBJ2-5; D is unclear. This sequence was found in a person aged 65-85 years with invasive lung adenocarcinoma. The CDR3 sequence is CASSDNFGEETQYF. CDR3 nucleotides: TGTGCCAGCAGTGATAACTTTGGTGAAGAGACCCAGTACTTC.